This T cell receptor beta chain was sequenced during a study of tumor and adjacent non-tumor tissue in lung cancer. CDR1 and CDR2 (germline): WSHSY, SAAADI. This CDR3 has 14 residues. Trimming took 6 bases from V and 2 from J, leaving 14 bases between them. This clonotype showed up many times. A modified ARM-PCR protocol with three rounds of nested PCR amplified TCRbeta. Each CDR3 protein is one row after TCRdb ran MiXCR on the multiplex PCR reads. The table includes about 67,000 distinct CDR3 sequences, roughly 77% detected once. This sample's RNA came from whole unsorted tissue. Distant lung tissue was collected more than 3 cm away from the tumor edge.

The specimen was distant non-tumor lung tissue. The sequence was obtained from a man aged 55 to 70 with non-small cell lung cancer. This chain links TRBV10-2 with TRBJ2-7; tentatively, D is TRBD1 (6 bases). CDR3 sequence reads: CASRDNTGTYEQYF. CDR3 bases: TGCGCCAGCAGAGACAATACAGGGACCTACGAGCAGTACTTC.